This T cell receptor beta chain appears in the sequencing data of a study of cytomegalovirus exposure and HLA in healthy donors. Overall study results and limits: Among TCR beta chains, those listed as cytomegalovirus-associated numbered around 180.

Healthy bone marrow donors made up the donors. As for this clone: As yet, its antigen is unknown.

13 Jbeta primers and 60 Vbeta primers were used for the PCR. The method was immunoSEQ multiplex PCR; TCRdb's version includes in-frame clones alone and lacks a portion of them. Of about 160,000 clones in the sample, approximately 72% were seen once. The clonotype was recovered from a man between 18 and 29 years old in good health and CMV-seronegative. The source material was PBMCs.

CDR3 loop: CASSFGATATNEKLFF. The CDR3 nucleotides are TGCGCCAGCAGCTTTGGCGCGACAGCAACTAATGAAAAACTGTTTTTT. The chain carries TRBV5-1 and TRBJ1-4; TRBD1 is a possible D gene (5 bases). This CDR3 is 16 amino acids long. Trimming took off 2 bases at V and 0 bases at J, with 11 bases between the two ends. CDR1 SGHRS and CDR2 YFSETQ come from the germline V gene.